This T cell receptor beta chain is drawn from a study of T-cell reconstitution after alpha-beta-depleted transplantation in children. Study conclusions and caveats: By about two months after transplant, alpha-beta T cells reportedly arose from several hundred graft clones that had expanded.

Construction of the TCRbeta library involved unique molecular identifiers. TCRdb re-called the PCR reads through MiXCR, storing one row per CDR3 protein. The table shows just under 350,000 distinct CDR3 sequences, with around 15% occurring only once. Per germline, CDR1 MNHEY and CDR2 SMNVEV (reference sequence). Trimming at V came to 3 bases and at J to 7 bases, leaving 7 bases not matched to a gene. The CDR3 is 15 amino acids. This clonotype has a handful of counts. Its antigen remains unknown. This sequence originates from a male patient aged 2-9 years who had a stem cell transplant for acute lymphoblastic leukemia, so the T cells may come from the graft donor. The sample consisted of PBMCs, mostly from graft donor cells, taken 360 days after TCRalphabeta/CD19-depleted stem cell transplant. V and J are TRBV27 and TRBJ2-1; 9 bases match TRBD2. CDR3 amino acids: CASSFWVAGVNEQFF. In nucleotides, the CDR3 is TGTGCCAGCAGTTTTTGGGTAGCGGGAGTGAATGAGCAGTTCTTC.